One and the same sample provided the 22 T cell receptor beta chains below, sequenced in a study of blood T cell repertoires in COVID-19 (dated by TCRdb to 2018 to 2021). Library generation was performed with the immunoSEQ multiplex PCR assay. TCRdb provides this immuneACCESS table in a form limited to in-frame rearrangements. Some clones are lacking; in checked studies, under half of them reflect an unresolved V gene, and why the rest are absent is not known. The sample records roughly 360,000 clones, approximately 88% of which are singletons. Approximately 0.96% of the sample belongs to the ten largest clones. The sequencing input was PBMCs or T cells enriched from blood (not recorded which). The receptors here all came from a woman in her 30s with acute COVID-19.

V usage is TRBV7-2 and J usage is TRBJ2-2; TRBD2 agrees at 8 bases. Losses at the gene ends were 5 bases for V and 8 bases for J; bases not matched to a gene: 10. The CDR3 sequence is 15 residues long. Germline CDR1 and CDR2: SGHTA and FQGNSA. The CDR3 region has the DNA TGTGCCAGCAGCCATCGCACTAGCGGTGGGGGGGAGCTGTTTTTT. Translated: CASSHRTSGGGELFF.

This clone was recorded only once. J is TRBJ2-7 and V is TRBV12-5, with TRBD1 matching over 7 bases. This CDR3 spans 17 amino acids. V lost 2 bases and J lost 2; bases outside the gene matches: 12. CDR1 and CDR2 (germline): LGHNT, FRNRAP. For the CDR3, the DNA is TGTGCTAGTGGTTTGCAAAGGACAACAGGGGTCGCCTACGAGCAGTACTTC. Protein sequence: CASGLQRTTGVAYEQYF.

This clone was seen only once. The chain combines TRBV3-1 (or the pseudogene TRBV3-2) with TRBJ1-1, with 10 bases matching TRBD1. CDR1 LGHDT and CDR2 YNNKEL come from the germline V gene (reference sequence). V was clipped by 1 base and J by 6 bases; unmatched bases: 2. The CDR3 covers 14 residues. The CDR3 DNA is TGTGCCAGCAGCCAAGGACAGGGGGCGGCTGAAGCTTTCTTT. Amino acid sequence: CASSQGQGAAEAFF.

CDR3 loop: CAWRGAYSDTQYF. The DNA for the CDR3 is TGTGCCTGGAGGGGAGCGTACTCAGATACGCAGTATTTT. This chain joins TRBV30 and TRBJ2-3, with D possibly TRBD2 on 5 matching bases. The CDR3 consists of 13 residues. V was trimmed by 3 bases and J by 4 bases, leaving 11 bases between them. In germline, CDR1 is GTSNPN, CDR2 SVGIG (reference sequence).

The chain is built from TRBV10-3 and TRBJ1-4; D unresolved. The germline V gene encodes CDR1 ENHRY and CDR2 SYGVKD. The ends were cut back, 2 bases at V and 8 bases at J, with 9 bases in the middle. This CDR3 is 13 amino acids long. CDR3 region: CAISEEVGEKLFF. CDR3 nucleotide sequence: TGTGCCATCAGTGAGGAGGTTGGGGAAAAACTGTTTTTT.

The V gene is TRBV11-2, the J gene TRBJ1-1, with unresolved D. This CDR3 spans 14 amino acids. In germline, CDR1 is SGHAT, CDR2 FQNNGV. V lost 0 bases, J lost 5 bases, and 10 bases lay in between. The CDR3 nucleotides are TGTGCCAGCAGCTTAGACGGCGGATGGACTGAAGCTTTCTTT. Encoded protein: CASSLDGGWTEAFF.

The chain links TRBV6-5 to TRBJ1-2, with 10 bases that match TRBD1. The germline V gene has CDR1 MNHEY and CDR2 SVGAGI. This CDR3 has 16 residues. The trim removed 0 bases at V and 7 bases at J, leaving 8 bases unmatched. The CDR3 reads CASSYSLGTGASGYTF. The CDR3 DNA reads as TGTGCCAGCAGTTACTCTTTAGGGACAGGGGCGTCTGGCTACACCTTC.

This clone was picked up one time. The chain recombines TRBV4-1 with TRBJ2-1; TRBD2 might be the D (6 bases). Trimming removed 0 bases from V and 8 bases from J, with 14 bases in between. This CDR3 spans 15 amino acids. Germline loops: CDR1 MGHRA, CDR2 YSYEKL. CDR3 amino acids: CASSQDWASVDEQFF. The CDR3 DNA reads TGCGCCAGCAGCCAAGATTGGGCTAGCGTTGATGAGCAGTTCTTC.

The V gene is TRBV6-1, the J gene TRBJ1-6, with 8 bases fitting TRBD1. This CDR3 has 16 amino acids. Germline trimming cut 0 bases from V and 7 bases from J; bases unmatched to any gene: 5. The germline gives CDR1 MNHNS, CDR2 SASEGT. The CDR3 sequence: CASSEARDRKNSPLHF. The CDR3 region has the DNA TGTGCCAGCAGTGAAGCGCGGGACAGGAAAAATTCACCCCTCCACTTT.

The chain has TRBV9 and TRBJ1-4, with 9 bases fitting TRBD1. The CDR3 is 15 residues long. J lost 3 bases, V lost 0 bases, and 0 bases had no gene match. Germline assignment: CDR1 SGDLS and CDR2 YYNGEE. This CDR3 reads CASSVGDRANEKLFF. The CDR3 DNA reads TGTGCCAGCAGCGTAGGGGACAGGGCTAATGAAAAACTGTTTTTT.

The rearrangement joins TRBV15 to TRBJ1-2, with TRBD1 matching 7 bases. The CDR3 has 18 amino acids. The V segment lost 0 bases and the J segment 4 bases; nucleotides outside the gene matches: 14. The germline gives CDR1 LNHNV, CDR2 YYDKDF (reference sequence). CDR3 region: CATSRDPPSTGDVYGYTF. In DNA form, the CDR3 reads TGTGCCACCAGCAGAGATCCGCCCAGCACAGGGGACGTCTATGGCTACACCTTC.

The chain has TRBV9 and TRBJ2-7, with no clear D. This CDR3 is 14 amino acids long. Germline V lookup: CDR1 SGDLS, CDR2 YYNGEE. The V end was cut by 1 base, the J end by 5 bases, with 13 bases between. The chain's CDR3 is CASSVRGEDHEQYF. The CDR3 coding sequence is TGTGCCAGCAGCGTAAGAGGAGAAGACCACGAGCAGTACTTC.

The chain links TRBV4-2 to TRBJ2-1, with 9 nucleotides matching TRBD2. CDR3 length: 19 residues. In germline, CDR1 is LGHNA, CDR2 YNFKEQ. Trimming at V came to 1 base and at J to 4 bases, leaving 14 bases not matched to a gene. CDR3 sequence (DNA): TGTGCCAGCAGCCAAGGGCTCGGCGGGGGGGCTGCCCCATACAATGAGCAGTTCTTC. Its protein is CASSQGLGGGAAPYNEQFF.

This CDR3 is CASSQEGLAGGTDTQYF. DNA of the CDR3: TGTGCCAGCAGCCAAGAGGGACTAGCGGGGGGAACAGATACGCAGTATTTT. The chain couples TRBV3-1 (or the pseudogene TRBV3-2) to TRBJ2-3; TRBD2 agrees at 15 bases. CDR1 and CDR2 (germline): LGHDT, YNNKEL (reference sequence). This CDR3 has 17 residues. Losses at the gene ends were 0 bases for V and 3 bases for J; bases not matched to a gene: 1.

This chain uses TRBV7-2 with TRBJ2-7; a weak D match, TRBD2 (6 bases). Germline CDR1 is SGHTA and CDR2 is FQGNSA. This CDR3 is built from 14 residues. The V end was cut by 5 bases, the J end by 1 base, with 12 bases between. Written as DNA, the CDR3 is TGTGCCAGCAGCCTTCGGACTACTTCCTACGAGCAGTACTTC. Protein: CASSLRTTSYEQYF.

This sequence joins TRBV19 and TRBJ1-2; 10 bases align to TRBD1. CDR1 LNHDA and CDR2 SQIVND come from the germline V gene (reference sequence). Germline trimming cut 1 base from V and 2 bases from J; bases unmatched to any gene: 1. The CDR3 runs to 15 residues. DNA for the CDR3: TGTGCCAGTAGTATAGTGGGACAGGGGAACTATGGCTACACCTTC. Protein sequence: CASSIVGQGNYGYTF.

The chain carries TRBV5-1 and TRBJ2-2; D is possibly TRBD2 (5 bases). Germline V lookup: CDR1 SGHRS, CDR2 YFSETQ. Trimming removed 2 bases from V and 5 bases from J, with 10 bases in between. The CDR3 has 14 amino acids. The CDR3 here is CASSFTEGTGELFF. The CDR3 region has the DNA TGCGCCAGCAGCTTTACAGAGGGAACCGGGGAGCTGTTTTTT.

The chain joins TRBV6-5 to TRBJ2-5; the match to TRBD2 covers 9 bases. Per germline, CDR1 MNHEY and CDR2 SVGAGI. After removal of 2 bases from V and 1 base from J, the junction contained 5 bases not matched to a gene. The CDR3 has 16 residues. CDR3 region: CASSYGAGGLQETQYF. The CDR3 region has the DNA TGTGCCAGCAGTTACGGAGCGGGGGGTCTCCAAGAGACCCAGTACTTC.

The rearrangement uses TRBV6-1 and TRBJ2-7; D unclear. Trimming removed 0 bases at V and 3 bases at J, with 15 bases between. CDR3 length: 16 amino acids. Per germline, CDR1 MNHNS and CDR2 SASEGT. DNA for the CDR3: TGTGCCAGCAGTGAAGCGCCAGGAACGGATTACTACGAGCAGTACTTC. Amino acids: CASSEAPGTDYYEQYF.

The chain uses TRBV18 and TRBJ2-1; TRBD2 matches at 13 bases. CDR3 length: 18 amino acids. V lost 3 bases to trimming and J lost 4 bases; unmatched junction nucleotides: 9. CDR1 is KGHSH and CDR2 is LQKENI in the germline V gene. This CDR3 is CASSPPLAGGASYNEQFF. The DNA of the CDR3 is TGTGCCAGCTCACCGCCACTAGCGGGGGGGGCATCGTACAATGAGCAGTTCTTC. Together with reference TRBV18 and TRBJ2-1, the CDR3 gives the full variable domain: NAGVMQNPRHLVRRRGQEARLRCSPMKGHSHVYWYRQLPEEGLKFMVYLQKENIIDESGMPKERFSAEFPKEGPSILRIQQVVRGDSAAYFCASSPPLAGGASYNEQFFGPGTRLTVL.

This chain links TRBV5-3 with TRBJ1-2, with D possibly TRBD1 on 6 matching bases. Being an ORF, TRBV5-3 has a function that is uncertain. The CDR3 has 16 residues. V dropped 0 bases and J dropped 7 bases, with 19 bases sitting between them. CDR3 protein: CARSLEQGQGHGGYTF. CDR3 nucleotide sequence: TGTGCCAGAAGCTTGGAACAGGGCCAAGGGCATGGTGGCTACACCTTC.

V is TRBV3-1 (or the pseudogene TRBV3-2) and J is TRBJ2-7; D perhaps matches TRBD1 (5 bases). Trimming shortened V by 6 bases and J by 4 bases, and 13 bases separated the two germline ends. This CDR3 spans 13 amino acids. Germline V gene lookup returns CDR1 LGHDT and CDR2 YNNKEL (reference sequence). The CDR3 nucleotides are TGTGCCAGCAGTCAAACCGACAGTTACGAGCAGTACTTC. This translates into CASSQTDSYEQYF.